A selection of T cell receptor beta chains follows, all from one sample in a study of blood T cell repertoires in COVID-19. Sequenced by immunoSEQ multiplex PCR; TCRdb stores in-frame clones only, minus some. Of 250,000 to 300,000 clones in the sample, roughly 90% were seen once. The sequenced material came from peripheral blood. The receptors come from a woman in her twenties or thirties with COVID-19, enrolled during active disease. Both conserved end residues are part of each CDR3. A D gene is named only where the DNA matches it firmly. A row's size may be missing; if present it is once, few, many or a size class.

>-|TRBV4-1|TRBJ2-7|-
TGCGCCAGCAGCCAAACGTACGGACAGTCCTACGAGCAGTACTTC
CASSQTYGQSYEQYF
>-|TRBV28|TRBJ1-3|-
TGTGCCAGCAGTTTCAGGGGTCCAGGAAACACCATATATTTT
CASSFRGPGNTIYF
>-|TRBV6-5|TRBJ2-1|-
TGTGCCAGCAGTTACGGGGGGTACTCCTACAATGAGCAGTTCTTC
CASSYGGYSYNEQFF
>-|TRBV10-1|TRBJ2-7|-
TGCGCCAGCAGTCGCGAGGGGGTCCGGGGCTTCGAGCAGTACTTC
CASSREGVRGFEQYF
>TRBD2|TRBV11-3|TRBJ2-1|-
TGTGCCAGCAGCCAGGGAGGGCTGGAGCAGGGTAATGAGCAGTTCTTC
CASSQGGLEQGNEQFF
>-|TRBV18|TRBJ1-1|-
TGTGCCAGCTCACTTCGTATTATGAACACTGAAGCTTTCTTT
CASSLRIMNTEAFF
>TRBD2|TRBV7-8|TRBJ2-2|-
TGTGCCAGCAGCTTAGCGCCTAGCGGGGGGCTGGGCGGGGAGCTGTTTTTT
CASSLAPSGGLGGELFF
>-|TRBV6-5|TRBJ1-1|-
TGTGCCAGCAGTCTGGGGGGTTCGGTGAACACTGAAGCTTTCTTT
CASSLGGSVNTEAFF
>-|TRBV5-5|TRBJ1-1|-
TGTGCCAGCAGCTTTTCGTTAAACACTGAAGCTTTCTTT
CASSFSLNTEAFF
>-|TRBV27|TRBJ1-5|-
TGTGCCAGCCAGGCATATAGCAATCAGCCCCAGCATTTT
CASQAYSNQPQHF
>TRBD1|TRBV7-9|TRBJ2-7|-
TGTGCCAGCAGTCAACTACTAGGTGGGACAGGGGATTCCGAGCAGTACTTC
CASSQLLGGTGDSEQYF
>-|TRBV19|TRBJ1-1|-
TGTGCCAGTAGTATGACTAGATGGTCTGAAGCTTTCTTT
CASSMTRWSEAFF
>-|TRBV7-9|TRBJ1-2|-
TGTGCCAGCAGCTTGCAGGGAAATGGCTACACCTTC
CASSLQGNGYTF
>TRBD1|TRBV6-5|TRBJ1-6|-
TGTGCCAGCAGTTGGACAGGGGGCAAGAATTCACCCCTCCACTTT
CASSWTGGKNSPLHF
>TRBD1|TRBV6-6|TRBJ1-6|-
TGTGCCAGCAGTTATGGGACAGGGAATTCACCCCTCCACTTT
CASSYGTGNSPLHF
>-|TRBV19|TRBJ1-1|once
TGTGCCAGTAGTATTTCGTCAGGGGCTCTTGAAGCTTTCTTT
CASSISSGALEAFF
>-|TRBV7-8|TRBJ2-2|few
TGTGCCAGCTCCGGCCAGCCGCGGGACACCGGGGAGCTGTTTTTT
CASSGQPRDTGELFF
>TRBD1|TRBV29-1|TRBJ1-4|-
TGCAGCGCATCTACAGGGGATGAAAAACTGTTTTTT
CSASTGDEKLFF
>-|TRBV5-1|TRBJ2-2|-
TGCGCCAGCAGCTTGGTTGGGGCAGCGAACACCGGGGAGCTGTTTTTT
CASSLVGAANTGELFF
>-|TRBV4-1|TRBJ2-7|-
TGCGCCAGCAGCCAAAGAAACCCGGGGGCCTACGAGCAGTACTTC
CASSQRNPGAYEQYF
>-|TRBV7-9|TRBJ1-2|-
TGTGCCAGCAGCTTAGGGGACATGGATAGAGGCTACACCTTC
CASSLGDMDRGYTF
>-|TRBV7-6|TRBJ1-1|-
TGTGCCAGCAGCTTCGGAGAGGGAACTGAAGCTTTCTTT
CASSFGEGTEAFF
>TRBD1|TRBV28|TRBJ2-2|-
TGTGCCAGCAGAACCCCCGGGACAGGCTTCACCGGGGAGCTGTTTTTT
CASRTPGTGFTGELFF
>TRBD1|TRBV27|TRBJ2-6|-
TGTGCCAGCAGTTTGGGACAGGGTACTGGGGCCAACGTCCTGACTTTC
CASSLGQGTGANVLTF
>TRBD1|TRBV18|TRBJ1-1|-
TGTGCCAGCTCACGGGACAGCGGAGGCACTGAAGCTTTCTTT
CASSRDSGGTEAFF
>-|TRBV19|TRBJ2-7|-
TGTGCCAGTAGGGCACAGGGTTTGGGCGAGCAGTACTTC
CASRAQGLGEQYF
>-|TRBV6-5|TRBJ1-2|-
TGTGCCAGCAGCTCGGGACTCCTGAACTATGGCTACACCTTC
CASSSGLLNYGYTF
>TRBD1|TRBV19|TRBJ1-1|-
TGTGCCAGTAGTAATTGGGACAGGGGACGCGAAGCTTTCTTT
CASSNWDRGREAFF
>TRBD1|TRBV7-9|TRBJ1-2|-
TGTGCCAGCAGCCTCACCCCCGGGACAGGGGGATTGAATGGGTATGGCTACACCTTC
CASSLTPGTGGLNGYGYTF
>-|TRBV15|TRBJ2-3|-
TGTGCCACCAGCTCGATGGGGCCAGATACGCAGTATTTT
CATSSMGPDTQYF
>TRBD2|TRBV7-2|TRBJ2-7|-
TGTGCCAGCAGCTTAATAGCGGGGGTACCCGAGCAGTACTTC
CASSLIAGVPEQYF
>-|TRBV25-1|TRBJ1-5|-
TGTGCCAGCAGTCGAAGGGGTCTGGATCAGCCTCAGCATTTT
CASSRRGLDQPQHF
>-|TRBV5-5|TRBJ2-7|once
TGTGCCAGCAGCTCAACCTACGAGCAGTACTTC
CASSSTYEQYF
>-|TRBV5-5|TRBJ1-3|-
TGTGCCAGCAGCTTGGCAGGGAATGGAAACACCATATATTTT
CASSLAGNGNTIYF
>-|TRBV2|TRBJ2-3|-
TGTGCCAGCAGGGCGGACTCCACAGATACGCAGTATTTT
CASRADSTDTQYF
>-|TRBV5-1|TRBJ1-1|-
TGCGCCAGCAGCCCGGTCTCGGGCACTGAAGCTTTCTTT
CASSPVSGTEAFF
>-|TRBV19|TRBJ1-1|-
TGTGCCAGTAGTGCCCACCCAGGGCAGAAGGCTAATACTGAAGCTTTCTTT
CASSAHPGQKANTEAFF
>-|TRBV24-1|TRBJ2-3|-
TGTGCCACCAGTGATAGACAGATCTCAGGGGCAGATACGCAGTATTTT
CATSDRQISGADTQYF
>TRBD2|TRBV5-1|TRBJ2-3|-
TGCGCCTCAAGCATGGCGGGGGGGAGCACAGATACGCAGTATTTT
CASSMAGGSTDTQYF
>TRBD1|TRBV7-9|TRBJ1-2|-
TGTGCCAGCAGCCCTGACAGGGGGCATGGCTACACCTTC
CASSPDRGHGYTF
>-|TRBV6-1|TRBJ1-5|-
TGTGCCAGCAGTGAACGGGAGGACCAGCCCCAGCATTTT
CASSEREDQPQHF
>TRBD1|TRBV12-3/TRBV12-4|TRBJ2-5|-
TGTGCCAGCAGTCGGACAGGACAAGAGACCCAGTACTTC
CASSRTGQETQYF
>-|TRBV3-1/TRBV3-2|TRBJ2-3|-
TGTGCCAGCAGCCGCCTAGGACTGGCCCATACGCAGTATTTT
CASSRLGLAHTQYF
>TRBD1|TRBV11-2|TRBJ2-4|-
TGTGCCAGCAGCTTGGACAGGGGGGACATTCAGTACTTC
CASSLDRGDIQYF
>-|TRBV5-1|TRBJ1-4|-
TGCGCCAGCAGCTATCGGGCAGGGGAAAAACTGTTTTTT
CASSYRAGEKLFF
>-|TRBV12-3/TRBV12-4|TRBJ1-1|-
TGTGCCAGCAGACCAAAATTTGCCGGGAGGGGTTTCTTT
CASRPKFAGRGFF
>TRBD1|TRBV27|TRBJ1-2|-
TGTGCCAGCAGTTTATCAGGGACAGGGATAACGTGGGGCGGCTACACCTTC
CASSLSGTGITWGGYTF
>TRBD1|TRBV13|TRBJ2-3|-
TGTGCCAGCAGCTTAAGAGGGGGCCAACCAGATACGCAGTATTTT
CASSLRGGQPDTQYF
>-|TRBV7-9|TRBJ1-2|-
TGTGCCAGCAGCTTAGGGGTAGGATCTCTAGGGGCCTATGGCTACACCTTC
CASSLGVGSLGAYGYTF
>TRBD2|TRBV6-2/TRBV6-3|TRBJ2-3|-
TGTGCCAGCAGCGTTAGCGGGGGTACAGATACGCAGTATTTT
CASSVSGGTDTQYF
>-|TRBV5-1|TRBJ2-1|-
TGCGCCAGCAGCTTGTCGGGGTCTAATGAGCAGTTCTTC
CASSLSGSNEQFF
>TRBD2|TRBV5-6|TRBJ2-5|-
TGTGCCAGCAGCCGAGCGGGGTATGAGACCCAGTACTTC
CASSRAGYETQYF
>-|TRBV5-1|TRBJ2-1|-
TGCGCCAGCAGCTTAAGCACGCCAGGAAATGAGCAGTTCTTC
CASSLSTPGNEQFF
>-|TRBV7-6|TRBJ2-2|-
TGTGCCAGCAGCCGCCAGGGGCACGGGGAGCTGTTTTTT
CASSRQGHGELFF
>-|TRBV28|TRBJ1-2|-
TGTGCCAGCAGTTGGTACAGGGCTGGGGATGGCTACACCTTC
CASSWYRAGDGYTF